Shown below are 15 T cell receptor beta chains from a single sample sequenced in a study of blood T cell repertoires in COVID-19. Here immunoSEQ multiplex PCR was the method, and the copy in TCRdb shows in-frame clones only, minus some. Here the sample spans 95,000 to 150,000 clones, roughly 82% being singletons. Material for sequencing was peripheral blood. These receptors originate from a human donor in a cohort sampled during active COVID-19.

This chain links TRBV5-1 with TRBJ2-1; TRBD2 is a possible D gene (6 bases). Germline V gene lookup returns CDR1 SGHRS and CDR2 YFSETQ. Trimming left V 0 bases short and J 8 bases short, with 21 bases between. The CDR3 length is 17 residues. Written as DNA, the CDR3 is TGCGCCAGCAGCTTGGGACCTCCGGGACTCTCTTTCTATGAGCAGTTCTTC. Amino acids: CASSLGPPGLSFYEQFF.

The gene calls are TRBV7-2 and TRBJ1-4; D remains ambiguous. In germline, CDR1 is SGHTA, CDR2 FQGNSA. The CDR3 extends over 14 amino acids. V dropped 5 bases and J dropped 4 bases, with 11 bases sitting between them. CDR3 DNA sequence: TGTGCCAGCAGCCCGAGGCCCGATAATGAAAAACTGTTTTTT. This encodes CASSPRPDNEKLFF.

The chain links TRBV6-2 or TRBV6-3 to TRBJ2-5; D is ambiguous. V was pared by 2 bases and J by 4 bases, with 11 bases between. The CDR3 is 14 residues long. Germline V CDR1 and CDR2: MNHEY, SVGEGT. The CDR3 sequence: CASSYVVAAETQYF. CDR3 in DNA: TGTGCCAGCAGTTACGTCGTGGCCGCAGAGACCCAGTACTTC.

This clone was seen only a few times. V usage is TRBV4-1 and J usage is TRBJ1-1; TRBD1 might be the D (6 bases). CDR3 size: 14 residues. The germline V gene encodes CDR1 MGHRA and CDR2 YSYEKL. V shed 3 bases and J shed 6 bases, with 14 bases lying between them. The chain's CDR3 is CASSQGAGAAEAFF. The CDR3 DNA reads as TGCGCCAGCAGCCAGGGGGCAGGGGCGGCTGAAGCTTTCTTT.

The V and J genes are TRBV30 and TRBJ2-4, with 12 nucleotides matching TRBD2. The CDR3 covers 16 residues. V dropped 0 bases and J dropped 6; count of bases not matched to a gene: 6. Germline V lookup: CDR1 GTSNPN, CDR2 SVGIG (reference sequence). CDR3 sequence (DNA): TGTGCCTGGAGTGTATCTAGCGGGGGGGCCGGAAACATTCAGTACTTC. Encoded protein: CAWSVSSGGAGNIQYF.

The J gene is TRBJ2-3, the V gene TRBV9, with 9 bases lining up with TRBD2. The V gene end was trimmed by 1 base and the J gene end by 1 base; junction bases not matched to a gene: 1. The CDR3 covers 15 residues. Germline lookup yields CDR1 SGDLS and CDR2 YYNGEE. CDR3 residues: CASSVSGGRTDTQYF. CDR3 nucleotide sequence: TGTGCCAGCAGCGTAAGCGGGGGGCGCACAGATACGCAGTATTTT.

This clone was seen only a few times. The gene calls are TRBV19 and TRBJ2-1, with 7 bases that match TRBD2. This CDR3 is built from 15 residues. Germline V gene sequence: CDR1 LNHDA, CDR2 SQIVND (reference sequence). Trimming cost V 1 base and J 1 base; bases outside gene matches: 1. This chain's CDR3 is CASSIGGGSYNEQFF. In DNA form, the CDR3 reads TGTGCCAGTAGTATAGGGGGGGGGTCCTACAATGAGCAGTTCTTC.

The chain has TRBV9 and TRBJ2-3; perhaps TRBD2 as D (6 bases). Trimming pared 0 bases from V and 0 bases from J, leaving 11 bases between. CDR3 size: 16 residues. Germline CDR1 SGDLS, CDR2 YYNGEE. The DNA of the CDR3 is TGTGCCAGCAGCGTAGCGGCTGGACTAAGCACAGATACGCAGTATTTT. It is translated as CASSVAAGLSTDTQYF.

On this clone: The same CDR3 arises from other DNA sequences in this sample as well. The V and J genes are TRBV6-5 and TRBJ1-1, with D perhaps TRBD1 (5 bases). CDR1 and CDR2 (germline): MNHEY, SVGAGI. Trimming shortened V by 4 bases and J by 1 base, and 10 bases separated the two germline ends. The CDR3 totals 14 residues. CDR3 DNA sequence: TGTGCCAGCAGTTCACGACAGAAGAACACTGAAGCTTTCTTT. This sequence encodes CASSSRQKNTEAFF.

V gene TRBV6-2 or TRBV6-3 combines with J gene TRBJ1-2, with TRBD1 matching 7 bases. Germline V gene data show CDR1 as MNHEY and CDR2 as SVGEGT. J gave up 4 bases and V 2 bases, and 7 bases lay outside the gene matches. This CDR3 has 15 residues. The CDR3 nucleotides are TGTGCCAGCAGTTACGGCGGACAGGCCCTCTATGGCTACACCTTC. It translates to CASSYGGQALYGYTF.

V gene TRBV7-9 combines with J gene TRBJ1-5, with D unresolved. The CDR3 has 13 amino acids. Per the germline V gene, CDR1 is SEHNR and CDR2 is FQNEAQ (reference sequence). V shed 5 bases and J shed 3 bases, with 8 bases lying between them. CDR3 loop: CASSPDSNQPQHF. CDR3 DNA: TGTGCCAGCAGCCCGGACTCCAATCAGCCCCAGCATTTT.

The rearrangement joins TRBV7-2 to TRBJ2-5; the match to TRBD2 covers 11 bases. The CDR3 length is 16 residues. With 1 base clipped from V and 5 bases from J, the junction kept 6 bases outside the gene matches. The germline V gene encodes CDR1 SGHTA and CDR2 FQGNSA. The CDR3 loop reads CASSLVGSGGVETQYF. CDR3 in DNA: TGTGCCAGCAGCTTAGTGGGTAGCGGGGGGGTGGAGACCCAGTACTTC.

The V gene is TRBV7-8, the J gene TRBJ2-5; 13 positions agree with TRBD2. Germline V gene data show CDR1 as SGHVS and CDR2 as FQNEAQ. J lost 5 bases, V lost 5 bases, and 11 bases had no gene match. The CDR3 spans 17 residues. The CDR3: CASSSAPGTSGVETQYF. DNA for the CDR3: TGTGCCAGCAGCAGTGCCCCGGGGACTAGCGGGGTGGAGACCCAGTACTTC. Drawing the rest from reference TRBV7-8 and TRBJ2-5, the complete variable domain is GAGVSQSPRYKVAKRGQDVALRCDPISGHVSLFWYQQALGQGPEFLTYFQNEAQLDKSGLPSDRFFAERPEGSVSTLKIQRTQQEDSAVYLCASSSAPGTSGVETQYFGPGTRLLVL.

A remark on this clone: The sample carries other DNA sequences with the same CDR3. The CDR3 reads CASSSLSYEQYF. The CDR3 DNA reads as TGTGCCAGCAGCTCACTCTCCTACGAGCAGTACTTC. The chain recombines TRBV5-6 with TRBJ2-7; D ambiguous. The CDR3 runs 12 residues. CDR1 is SGHDT and CDR2 is YYEEEE in the germline V gene. Trimming removed 3 bases at V and 0 bases at J, with 4 bases between.

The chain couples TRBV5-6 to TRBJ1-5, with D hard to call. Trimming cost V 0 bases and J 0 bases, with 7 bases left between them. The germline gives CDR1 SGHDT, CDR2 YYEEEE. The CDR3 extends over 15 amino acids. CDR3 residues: CASSLGGNSNQPQHF. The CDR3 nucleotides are TGTGCCAGCAGCTTGGGCGGAAATAGCAATCAGCCCCAGCATTTT.